The clone carrying this T cell receptor (beta chain) has just one count. Its antigen remains unidentified. The source of the sample is a study of cytomegalovirus exposure and HLA in healthy donors. About the study: The roughly 120 validation repertoires, a later analysis reported, used the same platform as the 550 to 800 first-cohort repertoires. Study-level points and caveats: Specificity of a few CMV-associated chains for CMV antigens was verified in vitro. Per published reports, the classifier diagnosed cytomegalovirus status with high specificity and sensitivity.

The CDR3 loop spans 13 amino acids. In germline, CDR1 is SGHRS, CDR2 YFSETQ. Trimming stripped 6 bases from V and 0 bases from J, with 9 bases between. Using immunoSEQ multiplex PCR, the repertoire was profiled, and TCRdb retains in-frame clones only, with some absent. Seen here are some 320,000 clones, around 90% observed once, and the top ten hold about 1.2%. Sequenced material: PBMCs. V usage is TRBV5-1 and J usage is TRBJ1-1; no definite D call. This TCR was recovered from a woman aged 25-40 years in good health and CMV-seropositive. CDR3 residues: CASKWGMNTEAFF. CDR3 DNA sequence: TGCGCCAGCAAATGGGGAATGAACACTGAAGCTTTCTTT.